This TCR beta chain was sequenced in a study of blood T cell repertoires in COVID-19. Study at large: Sources were T cells, B-cell-depleted T cells, or PBMCs; the material itself was cDNA or gDNA.

Germline CDR1 SGHVS, CDR2 FQNEAQ. The CDR3 sequence is 15 residues long. Trimming at V came to 5 bases and at J to 5 bases, leaving 11 bases not matched to a gene. Here immunoSEQ multiplex PCR was the method, and the copy in TCRdb shows in-frame clones only, minus some. The repertoire holds about 250,000 clones, with roughly 90% as singletons. Sequencing was performed on peripheral blood. V gene TRBV7-8 combines with J gene TRBJ1-1; 7 nucleotides align to TRBD1. The TCR comes from a woman aged 25 to 39 with active or convalescent COVID-19. The CDR3 spells CASSVANRGRTEAFF. DNA for the CDR3: TGTGCCAGCAGCGTCGCCAACAGGGGAAGGACTGAAGCTTTCTTT.